The 32 T cell receptor beta chains below come from one sample, sequenced in a study of T-cell reconstitution after alpha-beta-depleted transplantation in children. Preparation of the TCRbeta library involved a method that used unique molecular identifiers. TCRdb recomputed calls from the PCR reads with MiXCR, one row per CDR3 protein. The data show about 280,000 distinct CDR3 sequences, around 10% seen once. Sequenced here: peripheral blood, sampled 180 days after TCRalphabeta/CD19-depleted stem cell transplant. Receptor source: a male patient under 10 years old who had a stem cell transplant for chronic granulomatous disease, so the T cells may come from the graft donor.

This clonotype was counted many times. This sequence joins TRBV7-2 and TRBJ2-6, with no clear D. Germline CDR1 SGHTA, CDR2 FQGNSA. Trimming removed 1 base from V and 5 bases from J, with 12 bases in between. The CDR3 is made up of 16 amino acids. In DNA, the CDR3 is TGTGCCAGCAGCTTAGTAGGGAAGCTAAGGGCCAACGTCCTGACTTTC. Protein sequence: CASSLVGKLRANVLTF.

This clonotype occurred many times. This CDR3 is CASSLVLGVNTGELFF. DNA of the CDR3: TGCGCCAGCAGCTTGGTACTGGGGGTGAACACCGGGGAGCTGTTTTTT. The chain carries TRBV5-1 and TRBJ2-2, with D perhaps assigned TRBD1 or TRBD2 (5 bases each). The ends were cut back, 0 bases at V and 1 base at J, with 10 bases in the middle. Germline V CDR1 and CDR2: SGHRS, YFSETQ. This CDR3 region has 16 residues.

This clonotype appeared many times. The chain joins TRBV5-5 to TRBJ2-5; the D is unclear. Trimming cost V 4 bases and J 0 bases, with 10 bases left between them. The CDR3 is 14 amino acids. Germline CDR1 is SGHKS and CDR2 is YYEKEE (reference sequence). The chain's CDR3 is CASSPRLYQETQYF. The DNA of the CDR3 is TGTGCCAGCAGCCCGCGTTTGTACCAAGAGACCCAGTACTTC.

The sample holds many counts of this clonotype. V is TRBV5-1 and J is TRBJ2-2; 10 positions match TRBD2. The CDR3 extends over 18 amino acids. Germline-derived CDR1 and CDR2 are SGHRS and YFSETQ. Germline trimming cut 4 bases from V and 4 bases from J; bases unmatched to any gene: 13. CDR3 residues: CASSTTKGLANFTGELFF. For the CDR3, the DNA is TGCGCCAGCAGCACTACAAAGGGACTAGCGAACTTCACCGGGGAGCTGTTTTTT.

V is TRBV5-4 and J is TRBJ2-5; tentatively, D is TRBD1 or TRBD2 (6 bases each). The germline CDR1 and CDR2 sequences are SGHNT and YYREEE (reference sequence). Trimming shortened V by 7 bases and J by 5 bases, and 15 bases separated the two germline ends. This CDR3 region has 13 residues. CDR3 in amino acids: CASWGATDETQYF. As DNA, the CDR3 is TGTGCCAGCTGGGGGGCGACAGACGAGACCCAGTACTTC.

This clonotype has a count of ten or more. The chain links TRBV18 to TRBJ1-1; TRBD1 is a possible D gene (6 bases). The CDR3 has 14 amino acids. The germline V and J ends were trimmed by 0 bases and 4 bases, with 9 bases remaining between them. Germline V gene lookup returns CDR1 KGHSH and CDR2 LQKENI. This CDR3 is CASSPPVGATEAFF. The CDR3, as DNA: TGTGCCAGCTCACCACCGGTGGGGGCCACTGAAGCTTTCTTT.

This clonotype was picked up many times. The chain uses TRBV24-1 and TRBJ2-3; D is unresolved. V was pared by 1 base and J by 7 bases, with 2 bases between. The CDR3 is 11 amino acids. Per the germline V gene, CDR1 is KGHDR and CDR2 is SFDVKD. CDR3 nucleotides: TGTGCCACCAGTGATTTCCATACGCAGTATTTT. Its protein is CATSDFHTQYF.

This clonotype was counted ten times or more. The rearrangement uses TRBV6-2 or TRBV6-3 and TRBJ2-7; the match to TRBD2 covers 10 bases. This CDR3 spans 16 amino acids. The germline CDR1 and CDR2 sequences are MNHEY and SVGEGT. V gave up 5 bases and J gave up 2 bases; unmatched junction bases: 9. The CDR3 DNA follows: TGTGCCAGCAGTCGACGATCTAGCGGGGGCCCCTACGAGCAGTACTTC. This translates into CASSRRSSGGPYEQYF.

In its sample, this clonotype was seen many times. The chain is built from TRBV7-9 and TRBJ1-1; no reliable D call. This CDR3 spans 13 amino acids. The germline V and J ends were trimmed by 8 bases and 4 bases, with 14 bases remaining between them. The germline gives CDR1 SEHNR, CDR2 FQNEAQ (reference sequence). CDR3 loop: CASRPRGSTEAFF. The CDR3 region has the DNA TGTGCCAGCCGCCCTCGGGGTTCCACTGAAGCTTTCTTT.

This clonotype appeared many times. This sequence joins TRBV30 and TRBJ1-2; unclear D gene. The CDR3 consists of 13 residues. Trimming took 4 bases from V and 4 from J, leaving 13 bases between them. The V gene's germline CDR1 is GTSNPN and CDR2 SVGIG (reference sequence). CDR3 amino acids: CAWNGDEVYGYTF. In nucleotides, the CDR3 is TGTGCCTGGAATGGGGATGAGGTCTATGGCTACACCTTC. Variable domain in full (rest from reference TRBV30 and TRBJ1-2): SQTIHQWPATLVQPVGSPLSLECTVEGTSNPNLYWYRQAAGRGLQLLFYSVGIGQISSEVPQNLSASRPQDRQFILSSKKLLLSDSGFYLCAWNGDEVYGYTFGSGTRLTVV.

For the CDR3, the DNA is TGTGCCAGCAGCCCAAACAGGGCAGTCAACTATGGCTACACCTTC. Translated, it gives CASSPNRAVNYGYTF. The genes are TRBV6-2 or TRBV6-3 and TRBJ1-2; D is possibly TRBD1 (6 bases). The germline V gene encodes CDR1 MNHEY and CDR2 SVGEGT. V dropped 6 bases and J dropped 2 bases, with 16 bases sitting between them. This CDR3 is 15 amino acids long.

This clonotype was detected many times. V usage is TRBV5-5 and J usage is TRBJ1-4; 9 nucleotides agree with TRBD1. With V trimmed by 5 bases and J by 3 bases, 5 bases remained unmatched. From germline, CDR1 is SGHKS and CDR2 YYEKEE (reference sequence). The CDR3 totals 15 residues. DNA of the CDR3: TGTGCCAGCAGAACAGGGGGCGTAGCTAATGAAAAACTGTTTTTT. Its translation is CASRTGGVANEKLFF.

The chain is built from TRBV5-6 and TRBJ2-3; no firm D call. Germline lookup yields CDR1 SGHDT and CDR2 YYEEEE. The V end was cut by 7 bases, the J end by 1 base, with 16 bases between. The CDR3 contains 15 residues. The CDR3 protein is CASGPGPGCTDTQYF. CDR3 DNA: TGTGCCAGCGGCCCCGGGCCGGGCTGCACAGATACGCAGTATTTT.

This clonotype was picked up many times. In DNA form, the CDR3 reads TGTGCCAGCAGCCAAGCGCCCTTCGAGCAGTACTTC. This gives the protein CASSQAPFEQYF. The rearrangement links TRBV3-1 to TRBJ2-7; no definite D call. The V and J ends lost 1 base and 6 bases respectively, with 7 bases between them. Germline V gene lookup returns CDR1 LGHDT and CDR2 YNNKEL (reference sequence). The CDR3 loop spans 12 amino acids.

The rearrangement links TRBV2 to TRBJ2-7, with 7 nucleotides matching TRBD2. The germline V gene has CDR1 SNHLY and CDR2 FYNNEI. This CDR3 is built from 14 residues. V dropped 6 bases and J dropped 1; count of bases not matched to a gene: 6. Written as DNA, the CDR3 is TGTGCCAGCAGGGAAAGCGGGAATTCCTACGAGCAGTACTTC. Translation gives CASRESGNSYEQYF.

Notes on this clonotype: The junction differs from germline at one of its ends, possibly a read error. The chain links TRBV20-1 to TRBJ1-5, with D possibly matching TRBD1 (5 bases). Per germline, CDR1 DFQATT and CDR2 SNEGSKA (reference sequence). This CDR3 region has 17 residues. CDR3 DNA: TGCTGTGCTAGAGACCTACAGGCCACTCCTAGCAATCAGCCCCAGCATTTT. Its protein product is CCARDLQATPSNQPQHF.

There are many counts of this clonotype. The CDR3 sequence is CASSARQGAIYEQYF. DNA of the CDR3: TGTGCCAGCAGCGCAAGACAGGGGGCTATTTACGAGCAGTACTTC. The rearrangement links TRBV9 to TRBJ2-7, with 10 bases fitting TRBD1. Germline-derived CDR1 and CDR2 are SGDLS and YYNGEE. V shed 3 bases and J 4 bases; nucleotides not matched to a gene: 7. The CDR3 length is 15 residues. The variable domain in full, with the rest retrieved from reference TRBV9 and TRBJ2-7, is DSGVTQTPKHLITATGQRVTLRCSPRSGDLSVYWYQQSLDQGLQFLIQYYNGEERAKGNILERFSAQQFPDLHSELNLSSLELGDSALYFCASSARQGAIYEQYFGPGTRLTVT.

This clonotype was seen at least ten times. The chain uses TRBV28 and TRBJ2-3; tentatively, D is TRBD1 (5 bases). The CDR3 length is 19 residues. Deletions cut 3 bases from V and 4 bases from J, with 26 bases between. The germline gives CDR1 MDHEN, CDR2 SYDVKM. CDR3: CASSFPPSPTVKGADTQYF. In DNA, the CDR3 is TGTGCCAGCAGTTTTCCGCCATCGCCGACAGTAAAAGGTGCAGATACGCAGTATTTT.

This clonotype was seen many times. The chain carries TRBV20-1 and TRBJ2-5, with D tentatively TRBD1 (6 bases). The ends were cut back, 2 bases at V and 5 bases at J, with 9 bases in the middle. This CDR3 spans 12 amino acids. Germline lookup yields CDR1 DFQATT and CDR2 SNEGSKA (reference sequence). The CDR3, as DNA: TGCAGTGCTAGACCCAGGGGCGAGACCCAGTACTTC. Encoded protein: CSARPRGETQYF.

This clonotype was picked up many times. This sequence joins TRBV2 and TRBJ2-7; 10 bases agree with TRBD1. Germline V gene data show CDR1 as SNHLY and CDR2 as FYNNEI. Losses at the gene ends were 5 bases for V and 5 bases for J; bases not matched to a gene: 9. This CDR3 is 15 amino acids long. DNA for the CDR3: TGTGCCAGCAGTCGACAGGGGGCCCTCCTGGACGAGCAGTACTTC. It codes for CASSRQGALLDEQYF.

On this clonotype itself: A much bigger clone sits one base away, suggesting this may be a read error. The chain employs TRBV5-1 and TRBJ2-7; 7 bases are a match to TRBD1. The CDR3 runs 14 residues. Germline V gives CDR1 SGHRS, CDR2 YFSETQ. CDR3 in amino acids: CDSSLGGYQGEQYF. CDR3 in DNA: TGCGACAGCAGCTTAGGGGGCTACCAGGGCGAGCAGTACTTC.

The rearrangement links TRBV9 to TRBJ2-1, with D perhaps given as TRBD1 or TRBD2 (5 bases each). CDR3 length equals 14 residues. CDR1 SGDLS and CDR2 YYNGEE come from the germline V gene. V was cut by 4 bases and J by 4 bases, with 12 bases left in between. The CDR3 spells CASSSGPEYNEQFF. CDR3 nucleotide sequence: TGTGCCAGCAGCTCGGGACCCGAATACAATGAGCAGTTCTTC. The whole variable domain, remainder taken from reference TRBV9 and TRBJ2-1, is DSGVTQTPKHLITATGQRVTLRCSPRSGDLSVYWYQQSLDQGLQFLIQYYNGEERAKGNILERFSAQQFPDLHSELNLSSLELGDSALYFCASSSGPEYNEQFFGPGTRLTVL.

This clonotype was observed at least ten times. The chain couples TRBV20-1 to TRBJ1-6; no clear D gene. With 1 base removed from V and 4 bases from J, the gap between germline ends came to 5 bases. CDR3 length: 13 residues. CDR1 is DFQATT, CDR2 SNEGSKA, per germline (reference sequence). CDR3 residues: CSARVQYNSPLHF. The CDR3 DNA follows: TGCAGTGCTAGAGTACAGTATAATTCACCCCTCCACTTT.

Ten or more counts support this clonotype. This chain joins TRBV6-5 and TRBJ2-7, with D maybe TRBD1 (5 bases). The CDR3 is 14 residues long. Germline assignment: CDR1 MNHEY and CDR2 SVGAGI. V lost 0 bases and J lost 3, with 9 bases in between. DNA for the CDR3: TGTGCCAGCAGTTACTCTTCAGGGTACTACGAGCAGTACTTC. Translation: CASSYSSGYYEQYF.

This clonotype was counted ten times or more. The chain links TRBV7-2 to TRBJ2-3; D is perhaps TRBD1 or TRBD2 (5 bases each). This CDR3 is 14 amino acids long. The ends were cut back, 2 bases at V and 6 bases at J, with 12 bases in the middle. Germline V gene data show CDR1 as SGHTA and CDR2 as FQGNSA. CDR3 DNA: TGTGCCAGCAGCTTATCCAGGGACGGCGATACGCAGTATTTT. Its protein is CASSLSRDGDTQYF.

This clonotype was detected ten times or more. This chain links TRBV12-3 or TRBV12-4 with TRBJ1-5; tentatively, D is TRBD1 (5 bases). With 6 bases removed from V and 4 bases from J, the gap between germline ends came to 10 bases. The CDR3 has 13 residues. The CDR3 sequence: CASRVEGNQPQHF. DNA of the CDR3: TGTGCCAGCAGAGTCGAGGGGAATCAGCCCCAGCATTTT.

This clonotype was detected ten times or more. The rearrangement links TRBV29-1 to TRBJ2-2; D gene unclear. This CDR3 is built from 12 residues. Germline V CDR1 and CDR2: SQVTM, ANQGSEA. The ends were cut back, 4 bases at V and 5 bases at J, with 8 bases in the middle. CDR3 sequence: CSVAHTTGELFF. Written as DNA, the CDR3 is TGCAGCGTTGCACATACGACCGGGGAGCTGTTTTTT.

This clonotype was picked up many times. V gene TRBV5-1 combines with J gene TRBJ2-1, with D tentatively TRBD2 (6 bases). V dropped 3 bases and J dropped 10 bases, with 20 bases sitting between them. CDR1 is SGHRS, CDR2 YFSETQ, per germline. The CDR3 is 15 amino acids. In DNA, the CDR3 is TGCGCCAGCAGCTGGAGGGGAACGGGTGGAGCGGAGCAGTTCTTC. It translates to CASSWRGTGGAEQFF.

This clonotype was detected ten times or more. As DNA, the CDR3 is TGCAGTGCTACCCCGACCTTCTGGACAGGGGAGGGCTACACCTTC. It encodes CSATPTFWTGEGYTF. The rearrangement uses TRBV20-1 and TRBJ1-2; the match to TRBD1 covers 9 bases. CDR3 length: 15 residues. CDR1 is DFQATT, CDR2 SNEGSKA, per germline (reference sequence). After removal of 4 bases from V and 8 bases from J, the junction contained 14 bases not matched to a gene.

In its sample, this clonotype was seen many times. The V gene is TRBV28, the J gene TRBJ2-5; 10 bases match TRBD2. The germline V gene encodes CDR1 MDHEN and CDR2 SYDVKM. The V and J ends lost 5 bases and 0 bases, in that order; junction bases with no gene match: 6. The CDR3 is 16 amino acids. In nucleotides, the CDR3 is TGTGCCAGCAGTGGAGGGACTAGCGCGAACCAAGAGACCCAGTACTTC. It codes for CASSGGTSANQETQYF.

V and J are TRBV30 and TRBJ2-7; 8 positions match TRBD2. The length of the CDR3 is 13 residues. The J segment lost 6 bases and the V segment lost 0 bases, leaving 4 bases of the junction unmatched. The germline CDR1 and CDR2 sequences are GTSNPN and SVGIG (reference sequence). CDR3 sequence reads: CAWSVGLAAEQYF. The CDR3 coding sequence is TGTGCCTGGAGTGTAGGACTAGCCGCCGAGCAGTACTTC.

This clonotype was seen repeatedly, ten times or more. The V call is TRBV20-1, the J call TRBJ1-6; the D gene is possibly TRBD1 (6 bases). Between the trimmed V and J ends, which lost 4 bases and 5 bases, there was a span of 15 bases. The CDR3 runs 15 residues. The germline gives CDR1 DFQATT, CDR2 SNEGSKA (reference sequence). DNA of the CDR3: TGCAGTGCTAAATGGGGACAAGGAGATAATTCACCCCTCCACTTT. It specifies CSAKWGQGDNSPLHF.